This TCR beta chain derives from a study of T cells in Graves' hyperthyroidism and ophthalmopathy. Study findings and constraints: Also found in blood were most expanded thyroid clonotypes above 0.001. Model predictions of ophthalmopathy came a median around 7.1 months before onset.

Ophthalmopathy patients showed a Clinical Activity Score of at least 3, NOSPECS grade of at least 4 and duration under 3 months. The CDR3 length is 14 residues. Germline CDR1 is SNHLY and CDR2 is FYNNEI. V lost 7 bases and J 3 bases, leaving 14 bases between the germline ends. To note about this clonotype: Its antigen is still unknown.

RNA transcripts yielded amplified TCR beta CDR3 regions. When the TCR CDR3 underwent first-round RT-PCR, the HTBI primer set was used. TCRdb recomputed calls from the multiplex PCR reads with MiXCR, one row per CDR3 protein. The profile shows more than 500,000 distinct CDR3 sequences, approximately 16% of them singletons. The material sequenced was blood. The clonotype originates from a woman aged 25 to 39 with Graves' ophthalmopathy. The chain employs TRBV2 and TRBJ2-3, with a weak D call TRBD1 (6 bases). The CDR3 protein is CASKSVGGTDTQYF. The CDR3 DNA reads TGTGCCAGCAAATCCGTAGGGGGTACAGATACGCAGTATTTT.